This T cell receptor beta chain was sequenced in a study of blood T cell repertoires in COVID-19. Enrolled through a virtual design, the participants were between roughly 18 and 89 years of age and came from about two dozen US areas. Assignments of participants to cohorts depended upon their own reported clinical history. Those designated as exposed participants met a COVID-19 case within 2 weeks before study entry. V lost 11 bases, J lost 12 bases, and 14 bases lay in between. The germline CDR1 and CDR2 sequences are MNHEY and SVGAGI. CDR3 length: 11 residues. In the study's own analysis: Cell counts per sample came from amplifying reference gene primers. The table came from immunoSEQ multiplex PCR; TCRdb's copy has only in-frame clones and leaves some out. V and J calls and clone size are those listed in that table; D and trimming were worked out from the DNA. The repertoire holds about 140,000 clones, with 65% to 85% as singletons.

Sequencing was performed on PBMCs or T cells enriched from blood (not recorded which). The source is a man in his sixties or seventies who had been exposed to COVID-19. V and J are TRBV6-5 and TRBJ1-6; D is possibly TRBD1 (6 bases). Written as DNA, the CDR3 is TGTGCCGGGGGGGGCCCTGGACCCCTCCACTTT. Encoded protein: CAGGGPGPLHF.